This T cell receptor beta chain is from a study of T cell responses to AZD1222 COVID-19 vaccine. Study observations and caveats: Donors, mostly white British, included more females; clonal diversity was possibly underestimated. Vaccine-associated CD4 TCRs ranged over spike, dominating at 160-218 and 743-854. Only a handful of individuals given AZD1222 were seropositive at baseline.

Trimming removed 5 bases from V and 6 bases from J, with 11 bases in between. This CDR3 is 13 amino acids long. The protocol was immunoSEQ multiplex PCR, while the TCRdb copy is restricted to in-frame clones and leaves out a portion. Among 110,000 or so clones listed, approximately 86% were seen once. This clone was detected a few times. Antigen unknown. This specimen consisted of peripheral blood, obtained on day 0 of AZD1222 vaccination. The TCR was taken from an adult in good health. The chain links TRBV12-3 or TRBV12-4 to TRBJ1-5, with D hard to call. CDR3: CASSNPPGQPQHF. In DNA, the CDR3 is TGTGCCAGCAGTAACCCCCCCGGTCAGCCCCAGCATTTT.